This is a list of T cell receptor beta chains from one sample in a study of beta chain features in type 1 diabetes. Generated by immunoSEQ multiplex PCR, the TCRdb table keeps only in-frame clones and is missing some. The sample holds roughly 400,000 clones, over 9% seen once. Sequenced: central memory CD4+ T cells from blood. These receptors were taken from a man aged 25 to 45 with type 1 diabetes. The CDR3 runs from the conserved cysteine through the conserved F or W. The D gene is left open where the match is weak. Not all rows give a size; the values are once, few, many and, for expanded clones, a class.

d_gene: -
abundance: few
j_gene: TRBJ2-5
v_gene: TRBV5-1
len: 13
CDR3aa: CASSFQTQETQYF
CDR3nt: TGCGCCAGCAGCTTCCAAACACAAGAGACCCAGTACTTC

d_gene: TRBD1
abundance: many
j_gene: TRBJ1-2
v_gene: TRBV4-3
len: 16
CDR3aa: CASSPGQGQANYGYTF
CDR3nt: TGCGCCAGCAGCCCAGGACAGGGGCAAGCTAACTATGGCTACACCTTC

d_gene: TRBD2
abundance: -
j_gene: TRBJ2-2
v_gene: TRBV5-1
len: 15
CDR3aa: CASSPGLARTGELFF
CDR3nt: TGCGCCAGCAGCCCGGGACTAGCGCGGACCGGGGAGCTGTTTTTT

d_gene: -
abundance: many
j_gene: TRBJ1-1
v_gene: TRBV10-3
len: 14
CDR3aa: CAIISANENTEAFF
CDR3nt: TGTGCCATCATTAGCGCGAACGAGAACACTGAAGCTTTCTTT

d_gene: -
abundance: few
j_gene: TRBJ2-3
v_gene: TRBV7-2
len: 13
CDR3aa: CASSFSEADTQYF
CDR3nt: TGTGCCAGCAGCTTTTCCGAGGCAGATACGCAGTATTTT

d_gene: -
abundance: -
j_gene: TRBJ1-1
v_gene: TRBV27
len: 13
CDR3aa: CASQGPANTEAFF
CDR3nt: TGTGCCAGCCAAGGTCCGGCGAACACTGAAGCTTTCTTT

d_gene: -
abundance: -
j_gene: TRBJ1-1
v_gene: TRBV5-3
len: 14
CDR3aa: CARSFETSNTEAFF
CDR3nt: TGTGCCAGAAGCTTCGAGACGTCGAACACTGAAGCTTTCTTT

d_gene: -
abundance: -
j_gene: TRBJ2-3
v_gene: TRBV7-8
len: 13
CDR3aa: CASSSASTDTQYF
CDR3nt: TGTGCCAGCAGCTCGGCTAGCACAGATACGCAGTATTTT

d_gene: TRBD1
abundance: -
j_gene: TRBJ2-1
v_gene: TRBV19
len: 16
CDR3aa: CASSESEDRASYEQFF
CDR3nt: TGTGCCAGTAGTGAATCAGAGGACAGGGCTTCGTATGAGCAGTTCTTC

d_gene: -
abundance: -
j_gene: TRBJ2-5
v_gene: TRBV6-1
len: 11
CDR3aa: CASSYLKTQYF
CDR3nt: TGTGCCAGCAGTTATTTAAAGACCCAGTACTTC

d_gene: -
abundance: once
j_gene: TRBJ1-6
v_gene: TRBV2
len: 15
CDR3aa: CASSDSGGSGSPLHF
CDR3nt: TGTGCCAGCAGTGATAGTGGGGGCTCGGGCTCACCCCTCCACTTT

d_gene: -
abundance: -
j_gene: TRBJ2-7
v_gene: TRBV5-1
len: 12
CDR3aa: CASSGDNGEQYF
CDR3nt: TGCGCCAGCAGCGGGGACAACGGCGAGCAGTACTTC

d_gene: -
abundance: few
j_gene: TRBJ2-1
v_gene: TRBV5-1
len: 15
CDR3aa: CASSLGSRGRDEQFF
CDR3nt: TGCGCCAGCAGCTTGGGGTCCAGGGGCAGGGATGAGCAGTTCTTC

d_gene: -
abundance: -
j_gene: TRBJ1-2
v_gene: TRBV18
len: 14
CDR3aa: CASSPRGGGNGYTF
CDR3nt: TGTGCCAGCTCACCACGCGGGGGAGGCAATGGCTACACCTTC

d_gene: -
abundance: few
j_gene: TRBJ1-1
v_gene: TRBV6-1
len: 14
CDR3aa: CASSERGGYTEAFF
CDR3nt: TGTGCCAGCAGTGAACGGGGAGGGTACACTGAAGCTTTCTTT

d_gene: -
abundance: -
j_gene: TRBJ2-7
v_gene: TRBV7-8
len: 13
CDR3aa: CASSLVGANEQYF
CDR3nt: TGTGCCAGCAGCTTAGTCGGGGCCAACGAGCAGTACTTC

d_gene: -
abundance: -
j_gene: TRBJ2-2
v_gene: TRBV7-8
len: 13
CDR3aa: CASSLGLAGELFF
CDR3nt: TGTGCCAGCAGCTTAGGACTAGCCGGGGAGCTGTTTTTT

d_gene: -
abundance: -
j_gene: TRBJ1-2
v_gene: TRBV4-2
len: 13
CDR3aa: CASSEQEIYGYTF
CDR3nt: TGTGCCAGCAGCGAACAGGAAATCTATGGCTACACCTTC

d_gene: -
abundance: few
j_gene: TRBJ1-1
v_gene: TRBV14
len: 15
CDR3aa: CASSQRFGVYTEAFF
CDR3nt: TGTGCCAGCAGCCAACGTTTCGGGGTGTACACTGAAGCTTTCTTT

d_gene: TRBD1
abundance: few
j_gene: TRBJ1-2
v_gene: TRBV28
len: 11
CDR3aa: CGTGVINGYTF
CDR3nt: TGTGGGACAGGGGTTATCAATGGCTACACCTTC

d_gene: -
abundance: -
j_gene: TRBJ2-1
v_gene: TRBV9
len: 15
CDR3aa: CASSVAPGAGNEQFF
CDR3nt: TGTGCCAGCAGCGTAGCACCAGGGGCGGGCAATGAGCAGTTCTTC

d_gene: TRBD1
abundance: few
j_gene: TRBJ1-2
v_gene: TRBV7-2
len: 15
CDR3aa: CASSSTGRDSYGYTF
CDR3nt: TGTGCCAGCAGCTCTACTGGGAGGGACAGCTATGGCTACACCTTC

d_gene: -
abundance: few
j_gene: TRBJ2-2
v_gene: TRBV19
len: 17
CDR3aa: CASSMVQGLRKAGELFF
CDR3nt: TGTGCCAGTAGTATGGTGCAGGGGCTTAGGAAGGCCGGGGAGCTGTTTTTT

d_gene: -
abundance: -
j_gene: TRBJ2-7
v_gene: TRBV7-2
len: 15
CDR3aa: CASSLLFQVASGQYF
CDR3nt: TGTGCCAGCAGCTTACTCTTTCAGGTCGCGAGCGGGCAGTACTTC

d_gene: -
abundance: -
j_gene: TRBJ2-7
v_gene: TRBV10-3
len: 13
CDR3aa: CATTRSGGYEQYF
CDR3nt: TGTGCCACTACCCGATCCGGGGGCTACGAGCAGTACTTC

d_gene: -
abundance: -
j_gene: TRBJ1-3
v_gene: TRBV4-3
len: 15
CDR3aa: CASSPTIASGNTIYF
CDR3nt: TGCGCCAGCAGCCCAACAATTGCCTCTGGAAACACCATATATTTT

d_gene: -
abundance: -
j_gene: TRBJ2-2
v_gene: TRBV19
len: 18
CDR3aa: CASSIERGSSERFGELFF
CDR3nt: TGTGCCAGTAGTATAGAACGGGGAAGTTCGGAGCGTTTCGGGGAGCTGTTTTTT

d_gene: TRBD2
abundance: -
j_gene: TRBJ2-5
v_gene: TRBV7-2
len: 16
CDR3aa: CASSGGTSGSRETQYF
CDR3nt: TGTGCCAGCAGCGGAGGGACTAGCGGGAGTAGGGAGACCCAGTACTTC

d_gene: TRBD1
abundance: medium-sized
j_gene: TRBJ2-3
v_gene: TRBV7-6
len: 18
CDR3aa: CASSLRGYRGRSTDTQYF
CDR3nt: TGTGCCAGCAGCTTAAGAGGGTACAGGGGCCGTAGCACAGATACGCAGTATTTT

d_gene: TRBD1
abundance: -
j_gene: TRBJ1-2
v_gene: TRBV27
len: 13
CDR3aa: CASSPGQGYGYTF
CDR3nt: TGTGCCAGCAGTCCGGGACAGGGCTATGGCTACACCTTC

d_gene: TRBD2
abundance: few
j_gene: TRBJ2-7
v_gene: TRBV27
len: 15
CDR3aa: CASSLSGGVFYEQYF
CDR3nt: TGTGCCAGCAGTTTATCGGGAGGGGTCTTCTACGAGCAGTACTTC

d_gene: -
abundance: few
j_gene: TRBJ2-4
v_gene: TRBV5-5
len: 14
CDR3aa: CASSTGTDKNIQYF
CDR3nt: TGTGCCAGCAGCACCGGGACCGATAAAAACATTCAGTACTTC

d_gene: -
abundance: -
j_gene: TRBJ1-1
v_gene: TRBV28
len: 11
CDR3aa: CASRSRGEAFF
CDR3nt: TGTGCCAGCCGTTCAAGGGGCGAAGCTTTCTTT

d_gene: -
abundance: few
j_gene: TRBJ2-7
v_gene: TRBV29-1
len: 12
CDR3aa: CSVGELAAEQYF
CDR3nt: TGCAGCGTTGGGGAACTAGCCGCCGAGCAGTACTTC

d_gene: TRBD1
abundance: few
j_gene: TRBJ2-5
v_gene: TRBV4-3
len: 13
CDR3aa: CASSHDRGETQYF
CDR3nt: TGCGCCAGCAGCCATGACAGGGGGGAGACCCAGTACTTC